This entry describes one T cell receptor beta chain. The sample comes from a study of blood T cell repertoires in COVID-19. Study-level information: The United States, Italy and Spain supplied acute and convalescent COVID-19 samples.

Authors' methods: Amplified reference gene primers provided the basis for estimating nucleated cell counts. The protocol was immunoSEQ multiplex PCR, while the TCRdb copy is restricted to in-frame clones and leaves out a portion. V and J calls and clone size are those listed in that table; D and trimming were worked out from the DNA. The sample shows some 26,000 clones, less than 85% of them seen only once. CDR1 and CDR2 (germline): LGHDT, YNNKEL (reference sequence). The CDR3 has 17 amino acids. J gave up 5 bases and V 4 bases, and 11 bases lay outside the gene matches. The sequenced sample was peripheral blood. This sequence originates from a man older than 75 with active or convalescent COVID-19. V and J are TRBV3-1 (or the pseudogene TRBV3-2) and TRBJ2-1; 10 bases are a match to TRBD2. The CDR3: CASSPLVAGGPHNEQFF. The CDR3 DNA reads TGTGCCAGCAGCCCCTTAGTAGCGGGAGGACCCCACAATGAGCAGTTCTTC.